This TCR beta chain stems from a study of blood T cell repertoires in COVID-19. In the study overall: Acute and convalescent COVID-19 specimens originated in the United States, Italy and Spain.

Across roughly 25 US areas, participants ranged in age from roughly 18 to 95 years. Data came from immunoSEQ multiplex PCR; TCRdb stores just in-frame clones and leaves some out. The sample holds about 170,000 clones, around 79% seen once. V lost 3 bases, J lost 0 bases, and 9 bases lay in between. Germline V gene sequence: CDR1 LGHDT, CDR2 YNNKEL (reference sequence). The CDR3 is 14 amino acids. The receptor was isolated from a woman in her sixties or seventies in a cohort exposed to, infected with or recovered from COVID-19 (not recorded which). This chain connects TRBV3-1 (or the pseudogene TRBV3-2) to TRBJ2-7, with D hard to call. Sequenced sample: PBMCs or T cells enriched from blood (not recorded which). The CDR3 protein is CASSHSWSSYEQYF. The CDR3 DNA is TGTGCCAGCAGCCATAGTTGGAGCTCCTACGAGCAGTACTTC.